This TCR beta chain was retrieved from a study of T cell repertoires in cytomegalovirus infection. The wider study: Indications of both CMV infection and matching HLA type were provided by public TCR beta signatures. Overall study results and limits: Individuals carrying CMV plus the relevant HLA were identified by cumulative frequency of public TCR beta families.

The V gene's germline CDR1 is SGDLS and CDR2 YYNGEE. CDR3 size: 15 residues. Trimming took off 0 bases at V and 2 bases at J, with 11 bases between the two ends. MiXCR, applied by TCRdb to the reads, yields one record per CDR3 protein. The table lists about 530,000 distinct CDR3 sequences, more than 25% of them singletons. Worth noting for this clonotype: No antigen is known for it.

The sequencing sample was made of PBMCs. The chain couples TRBV9 to TRBJ2-5, with D perhaps TRBD2 (6 bases). The clonotype originates from a human donor in good health (CMV status not recorded). Some clones in this sample may be carry-over from other donors' samples. The CDR3 coding sequence is TGTGCCAGCAGCGTAGGATTAGCGGTACAAGAGACCCAGTACTTC. It yields the protein CASSVGLAVQETQYF. Variable domain in full (rest from reference TRBV9 and TRBJ2-5): DSGVTQTPKHLITATGQRVTLRCSPRSGDLSVYWYQQSLDQGLQFLIQYYNGEERAKGNILERFSAQQFPDLHSELNLSSLELGDSALYFCASSVGLAVQETQYFGPGTRLLVL.